This TCR beta chain is from a study of PD-1 blockade in classical Hodgkin lymphoma. Notes on the study in general: Only CD4+ TCR diversity, not CD8+, had risen significantly by C4D1. Those patients who began receiving nivolumab less than 1 year after ASCT had lower diversity, and they were excluded. For complete responders, baseline diversity was comparable to that of newly diagnosed patients. Diminished baseline TCR diversity has been reported in newly diagnosed patients relative to healthy donors.

Relapses following autologous stem cell transplantation were seen in all patients, with brentuximab vedotin exposure varying. About this clone: Its antigen is not known.

Repertoires were generated with immunoSEQ multiplex PCR, while TCRdb's copy carries only in-frame clones and drops some. The table shows more than 25,000 clones, with roughly 70% occurring only once. CDR3 length: 15 amino acids. Trimming cost V 4 bases and J 4 bases, with 16 bases left between them. The germline V gene encodes CDR1 LGHNA and CDR2 YSLEER. Sequencing used peripheral blood mononuclear cells (PBMCs), obtained before the second cycle of nivolumab. This receptor was taken from a human donor with classical Hodgkin lymphoma. The rearrangement links TRBV4-3 to TRBJ1-2; D unresolved. CDR3 protein: CASSPLIGGGYGYTF. The CDR3 DNA sequence: TGCGCCAGCAGCCCTCTGATTGGAGGCGGCTATGGCTACACCTTC.